Listed below are T cell receptor beta chains from one sample, sequenced in a study of beta chain features in type 1 diabetes. Using immunoSEQ multiplex PCR, the repertoire was profiled, and TCRdb retains in-frame clones only, with some absent. The table lists 130,000 to 150,000 clones, under 60% of them singletons, with under 0.45% in the top ten. The sequencing sample was made of Tregs from blood. The source of these receptors is a man between 18 and 35 years old in good health. CDR3s include the opening cysteine and the closing phenylalanine or tryptophan. D genes are given only for firm matches. Some rows have no size entry. The others give once, few or many, or a class for an expanded clone.

TRBV4-3	-	TRBJ2-1	13	-	CASSPTRNNEQFF	TGCGCCAGCAGCCCCACCAGGAACAATGAGCAGTTCTTC
TRBV5-1	-	TRBJ2-5	13	few	CASSSRGRETQYF	TGCGCCAGCAGCTCCAGGGGGAGGGAGACCCAGTACTTC
TRBV6-1	-	TRBJ1-4	14	-	CASRYRSTNEKLFF	TGTGCCAGCAGATACAGGTCGACTAATGAAAAACTGTTTTTT
TRBV7-2	TRBD1	TRBJ2-3	15	few	CASSSRTGWPDTQYF	TGTGCCAGCAGCTCCCGGACAGGGTGGCCAGATACGCAGTATTTT
TRBV19	TRBD1	TRBJ2-3	16	-	CASRTRPGQNTDTQYF	TGTGCCAGTAGAACCCGACCGGGACAGAACACAGATACGCAGTATTTT
TRBV7-2	TRBD2	TRBJ2-4	15	-	CASSGVRGGQNIQYF	TGTGCCAGCAGCGGCGTGCGGGGGGGCCAGAACATTCAGTACTTC
TRBV30	-	TRBJ2-7	12	-	CAWSRSSYEQYF	TGTGCCTGGAGTAGGAGCTCCTACGAGCAGTACTTC
TRBV13	-	TRBJ2-3	13	-	CASSPPGTDTQYF	TGTGCCAGCAGCCCTCCGGGCACAGATACGCAGTATTTT
TRBV10-1	TRBD2	TRBJ2-3	16	-	CASSERTSGVADTQYF	TGCGCCAGCAGTGAGAGGACTAGCGGCGTGGCAGATACGCAGTATTTT
TRBV2	-	TRBJ1-4	10	few	CASHGVKLFF	TGTGCCAGCCACGGGGTAAAACTGTTTTTT
TRBV5-1	TRBD1	TRBJ2-3	16	-	CASSEFGQGATDTQYF	TGCGCCAGCAGTGAATTTGGACAGGGTGCCACAGATACGCAGTATTTT
TRBV27	-	TRBJ1-5	14	-	CASGFGAGDQPQHF	TGTGCCAGCGGTTTCGGGGCAGGGGATCAGCCCCAGCATTTT
TRBV7-2	-	TRBJ1-1	11	-	CASSIAREAFF	TGTGCCAGCAGTATCGCGCGTGAAGCTTTCTTT
TRBV30	-	TRBJ1-5	14	-	CAWSVAARDQPQHF	TGTGCCTGGAGTGTTGCGGCCAGGGATCAGCCCCAGCATTTT
TRBV28	-	TRBJ2-3	14	few	CATDGERATDTQYF	TGTGCCACCGACGGGGAAAGGGCCACAGATACGCAGTATTTT
TRBV9	-	TRBJ2-1	16	-	CASSVDSEQFYNEQFF	TGTGCCAGCAGCGTGGATTCGGAGCAGTTCTACAATGAGCAGTTCTTC
TRBV7-9	-	TRBJ2-2	14	-	CASSLELRAGELFF	TGTGCCAGCAGCTTAGAACTCAGGGCTGGGGAGCTGTTTTTT
TRBV18	-	TRBJ2-7	15	-	CASSHNPGSLNEQYF	TGTGCCAGCTCGCACAATCCGGGGTCATTGAACGAGCAGTACTTC
TRBV18	TRBD1	TRBJ2-7	14	-	CASSPGQSSYEQYF	TGTGCCAGCTCACCGGGACAGAGCTCCTACGAGCAGTACTTC
TRBV29-1	TRBD1	TRBJ2-7	13	-	CSVAETGSYEQYF	TGCAGCGTTGCAGAGACAGGGTCCTACGAGCAGTACTTC
TRBV27	-	TRBJ2-7	13	-	CASSSYLTYEQYF	TGTGCCAGCAGTTCATATCTAACCTACGAGCAGTACTTC
TRBV28	TRBD1	TRBJ1-1	14	-	CASSLRQGGTEAFF	TGTGCCAGCAGTTTAAGACAGGGTGGGACTGAAGCTTTCTTT
TRBV7-9	-	TRBJ1-1	15	-	CASSLLGQGGTEAFF	TGTGCCAGCAGCTTACTAGGTCAGGGTGGCACTGAAGCTTTCTTT
TRBV5-4	TRBD2	TRBJ2-5	15	-	CASSRGLAGQETQYF	TGTGCCAGCAGCCGGGGGCTAGCGGGCCAAGAGACCCAGTACTTC
TRBV5-1	TRBD1	TRBJ2-1	15	-	CASSLGGQAYNEQFF	TGCGCCAGCAGCTTGGGGGGACAGGCATACAATGAGCAGTTCTTC
TRBV11-1	-	TRBJ2-3	16	few	CASSASFWGRTDTQYF	TGTGCCAGCAGCGCAAGCTTCTGGGGGCGCACAGATACGCAGTATTTT
TRBV5-1	-	TRBJ1-2	15	-	CASSLEAGARYGYTF	TGCGCCAGCAGCTTGGAGGCAGGTGCCCGCTATGGCTACACCTTC
TRBV5-1	-	TRBJ1-3	15	-	CASSLLGGPWDTIYF	TGCGCCAGCAGCCTCTTGGGGGGGCCCTGGGACACCATATATTTT
TRBV7-2	-	TRBJ2-6	16	-	CASSLRQHSGANVLTF	TGTGCCAGCAGCTTGCGACAGCACTCTGGGGCCAACGTCCTGACTTTC
TRBV15	-	TRBJ2-1	16	-	CATSRDVGVAYNEQFF	TGTGCCACCAGCAGAGATGTGGGAGTGGCCTACAATGAGCAGTTCTTC
TRBV6-5	-	TRBJ1-2	15	-	CASSYVMGLGYGYTF	TGTGCCAGCAGTTACGTCATGGGACTTGGCTATGGCTACACCTTC
TRBV29-1	TRBD1	TRBJ1-1	12	few	CSAQDRGSEAFF	TGCAGCGCCCAGGACAGGGGTTCTGAAGCTTTCTTT
TRBV5-1	-	TRBJ1-1	13	few	CASSLQGDTEAFF	TGCGCCAGCAGCTTACAGGGTGACACTGAAGCTTTCTTT
TRBV5-1	-	TRBJ1-4	13	-	CASSLIDREKLFF	TGCGCCAGCAGCTTGATAGACAGGGAAAAACTGTTTTTT
TRBV2	-	TRBJ2-3	17	-	CASRKPRRGGGTDTQYF	TGTGCCAGCAGGAAGCCACGAAGGGGGGGAGGCACAGATACGCAGTATTTT
TRBV5-1	TRBD2	TRBJ2-3	15	-	CASSLDGGGGDTQYF	TGCGCCAGCAGCTTGGACGGGGGGGGTGGAGATACGCAGTATTTT
TRBV29-1	TRBD1	TRBJ2-1	12	-	CSVEGQGYEQFF	TGCAGCGTTGAGGGACAGGGTTATGAGCAGTTCTTC
TRBV7-9	-	TRBJ1-1	15	-	CASSFSGGLNTEAFF	TGTGCCAGCAGCTTTTCGGGGGGGTTGAACACTGAAGCTTTCTTT
TRBV5-1	TRBD1	TRBJ1-1	17	-	CASSRDRLPLSNTEAFF	TGCGCCAGCAGCCGGGACAGGCTACCACTATCGAACACTGAAGCTTTCTTT
TRBV6-1	-	TRBJ1-3	15	-	CASKNRAFSGNTIYF	TGTGCCAGCAAGAACAGGGCTTTCTCTGGAAACACCATATATTTT
TRBV10-3	TRBD1	TRBJ1-5	15	-	CAISVGQGDNQPQHF	TGTGCCATCAGTGTAGGACAGGGGGACAATCAGCCCCAGCATTTT
TRBV30	-	TRBJ2-1	10	-	CACNPSEQFF	TGTGCCTGCAATCCGAGTGAGCAGTTCTTC
TRBV19	-	TRBJ1-1	14	few	CASSIGQRNTEAFF	TGTGCCAGTAGTATCGGACAGCGGAACACTGAAGCTTTCTTT
TRBV7-9	-	TRBJ1-2	12	-	CASSPRNSPDTF	TGTGCCAGCAGCCCCCGAAACAGTCCCGACACCTTC
TRBV7-6	-	TRBJ2-6	16	few	CASSLAPDWGANVLTF	TGTGCCAGCAGCTTAGCACCGGACTGGGGGGCCAACGTCCTGACTTTC
TRBV4-1	TRBD1	TRBJ1-5	14	few	CASSQETGGLVEHF	TGCGCCAGCAGCCAAGAAACAGGGGGCTTGGTGGAGCATTTT
TRBV7-2	-	TRBJ2-3	17	-	CASSLLARGFSTDTQYF	TGTGCCAGCAGCTTATTAGCGAGAGGTTTTAGCACAGATACGCAGTATTTT
TRBV18	-	TRBJ2-7	14	-	CASSPPRQTYEQYF	TGTGCCAGCTCGCCCCCGCGACAAACCTACGAGCAGTACTTC
TRBV10-3	-	TRBJ2-7	15	-	CAISEVGGLDYEQYF	TGTGCCATCAGCGAGGTCGGAGGGCTGGACTACGAGCAGTACTTC
TRBV7-9	TRBD1	TRBJ2-1	15	-	CASSLGQGGYNEQFF	TGTGCCAGCAGCCTTGGACAGGGAGGCTACAATGAGCAGTTCTTC